This TCR beta chain was obtained from a study of OX40 agonist ivuxolimab in advanced cancers. In the study overall: Ivuxolimab, which patients received intravenously every 2 weeks, was dosed at 0.01 to 10 mg/kg. Averaging 60 years in age, with a range of roughly 20 to 80, the cohort was approximately 83% male. Study conclusions and caveats: Among the lowest peripheral clonal expansion occurred in 0.1-3.0 mg/kg partial responders.

Exclusion of a patient followed from autoimmune disease history or systemic immunosuppression. Turning to this clone: The antigen is unknown.

Here immunoSEQ multiplex PCR was the method, and the copy in TCRdb shows in-frame clones only, minus some. The table shows approximately 62,000 clones, with 80% to 95% occurring only once. Germline CDR1 SGDLS, CDR2 YYNGEE. With 2 bases removed from V and 5 bases from J, the gap between germline ends came to 10 bases. This CDR3 has 13 amino acids. The clonotype originates from an adult with an advanced solid tumor such as melanoma, head and neck, liver or kidney cancer. The source material was CD4+ or CD8+ T cells sorted from blood, sampled in a trial of the OX40 agonist ivuxolimab. V usage is TRBV9 and J usage is TRBJ1-1; tentatively, D is TRBD1 (6 bases). The CDR3: CASSVGQGTEAFF. DNA for the CDR3: TGTGCCAGCAGCGTGGGGCAGGGGACTGAAGCTTTCTTT.